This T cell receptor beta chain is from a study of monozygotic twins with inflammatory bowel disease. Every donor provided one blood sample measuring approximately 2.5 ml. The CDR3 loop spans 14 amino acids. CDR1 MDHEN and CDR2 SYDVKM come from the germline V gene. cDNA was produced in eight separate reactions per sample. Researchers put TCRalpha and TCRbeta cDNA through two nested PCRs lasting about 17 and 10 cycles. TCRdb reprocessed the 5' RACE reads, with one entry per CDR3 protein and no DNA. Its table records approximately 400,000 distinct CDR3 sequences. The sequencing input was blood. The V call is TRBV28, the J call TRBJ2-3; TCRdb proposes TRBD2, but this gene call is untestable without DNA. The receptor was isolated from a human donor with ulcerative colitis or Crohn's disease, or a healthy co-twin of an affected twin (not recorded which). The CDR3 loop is CASSTLAGEDTQYF.